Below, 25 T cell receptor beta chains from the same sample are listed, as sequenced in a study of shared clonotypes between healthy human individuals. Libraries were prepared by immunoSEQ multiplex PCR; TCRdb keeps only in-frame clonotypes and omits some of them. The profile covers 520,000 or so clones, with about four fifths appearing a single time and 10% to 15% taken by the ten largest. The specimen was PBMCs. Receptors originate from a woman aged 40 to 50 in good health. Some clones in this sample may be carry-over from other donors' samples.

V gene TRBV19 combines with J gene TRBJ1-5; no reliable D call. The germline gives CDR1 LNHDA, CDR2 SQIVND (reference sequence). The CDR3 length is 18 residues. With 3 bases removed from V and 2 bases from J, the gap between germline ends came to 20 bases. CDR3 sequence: CASSIRESGRRGNQPQHF. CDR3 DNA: TGTGCCAGTAGTATTAGAGAGTCGGGCCGGAGGGGCAATCAGCCCCAGCATTTT.

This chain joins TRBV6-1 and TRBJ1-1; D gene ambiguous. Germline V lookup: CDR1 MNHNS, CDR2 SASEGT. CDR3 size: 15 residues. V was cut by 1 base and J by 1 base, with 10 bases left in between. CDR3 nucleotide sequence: TGTGCCAGCAGTGAAGTTCCAGGAGAGAACACTGAAGCTTTCTTT. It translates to CASSEVPGENTEAFF.

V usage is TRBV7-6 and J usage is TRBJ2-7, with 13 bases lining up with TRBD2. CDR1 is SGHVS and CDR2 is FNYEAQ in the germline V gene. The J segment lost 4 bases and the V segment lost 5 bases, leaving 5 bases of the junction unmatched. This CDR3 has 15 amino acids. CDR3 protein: CASSPGLAGVYEQYF. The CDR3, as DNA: TGTGCCAGCAGCCCAGGACTAGCGGGAGTTTACGAGCAGTACTTC.

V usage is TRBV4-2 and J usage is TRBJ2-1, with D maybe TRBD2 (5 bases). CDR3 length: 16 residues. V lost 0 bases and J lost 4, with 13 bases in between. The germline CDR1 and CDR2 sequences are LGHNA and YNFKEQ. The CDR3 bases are TGTGCCAGCAGCCAAGATTGGGCGGAGGTTTACAATGAGCAGTTCTTC. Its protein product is CASSQDWAEVYNEQFF.

The CDR3 sequence is CASRTSNANTGELFF. As DNA, the CDR3 is TGTGCCAGCAGAACTAGCAACGCGAACACCGGGGAGCTGTTTTTT. This chain links TRBV6-1 with TRBJ2-2; tentative D call: TRBD2 (6 bases). This CDR3 spans 15 amino acids. Trimming removed 6 bases at V and 0 bases at J, with 11 bases between. CDR1 and CDR2 from the germline V gene are MNHNS and SASEGT.

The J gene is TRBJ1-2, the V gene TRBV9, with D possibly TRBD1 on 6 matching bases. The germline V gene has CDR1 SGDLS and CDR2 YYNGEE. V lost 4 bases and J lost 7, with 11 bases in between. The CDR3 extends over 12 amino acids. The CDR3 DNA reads TGTGCCAGCAGCCTACAGGGATCTGGCTACACCTTC. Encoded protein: CASSLQGSGYTF. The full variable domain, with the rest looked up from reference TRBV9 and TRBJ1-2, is DSGVTQTPKHLITATGQRVTLRCSPRSGDLSVYWYQQSLDQGLQFLIQYYNGEERAKGNILERFSAQQFPDLHSELNLSSLELGDSALYFCASSLQGSGYTFGSGTRLTVV.

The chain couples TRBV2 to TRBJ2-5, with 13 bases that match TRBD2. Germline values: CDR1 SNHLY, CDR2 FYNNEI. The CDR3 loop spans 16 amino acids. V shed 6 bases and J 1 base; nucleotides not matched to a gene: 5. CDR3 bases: TGTGCCAGCAGCTCAGGACTAGCGGGAGTCCAAGAGACCCAGTACTTC. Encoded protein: CASSSGLAGVQETQYF.

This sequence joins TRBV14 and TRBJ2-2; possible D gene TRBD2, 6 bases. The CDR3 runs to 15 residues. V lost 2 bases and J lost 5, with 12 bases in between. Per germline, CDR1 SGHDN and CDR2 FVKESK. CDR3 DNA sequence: TGTGCCAGCAGCCAATTCCTAGCGCCGACCGGGGAGCTGTTTTTT. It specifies CASSQFLAPTGELFF.

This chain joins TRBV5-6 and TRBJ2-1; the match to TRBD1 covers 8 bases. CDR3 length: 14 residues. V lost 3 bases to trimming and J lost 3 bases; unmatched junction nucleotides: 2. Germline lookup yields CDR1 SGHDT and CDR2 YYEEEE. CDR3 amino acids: CASSSGTGYNEQFF. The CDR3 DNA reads TGTGCCAGCAGCTCCGGGACAGGCTACAATGAGCAGTTCTTC.

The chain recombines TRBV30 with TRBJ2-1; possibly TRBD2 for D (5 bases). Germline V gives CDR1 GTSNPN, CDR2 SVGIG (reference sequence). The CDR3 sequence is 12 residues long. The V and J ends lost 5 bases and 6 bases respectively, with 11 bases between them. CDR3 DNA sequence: TGTGCCTGGGGAGGCTCGCCCAATGAGCAGTTCTTC. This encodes CAWGGSPNEQFF.

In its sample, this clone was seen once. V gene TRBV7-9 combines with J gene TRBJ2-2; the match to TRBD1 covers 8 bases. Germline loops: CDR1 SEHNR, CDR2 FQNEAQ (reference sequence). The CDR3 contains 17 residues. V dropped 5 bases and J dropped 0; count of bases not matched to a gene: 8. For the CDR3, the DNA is TGTGCCAGCAGCACCCCCCCAGGGGGCCCGAACACCGGGGAGCTGTTTTTT. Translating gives CASSTPPGGPNTGELFF.

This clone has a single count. The DNA of the CDR3 is TGTGCCAGCAGCTTAGATTGGGGGAACACCGGGGAGCTGTTTTTT. Translation gives CASSLDWGNTGELFF. The chain is built from TRBV11-1 and TRBJ2-2; D is unclear. Germline V CDR1 and CDR2: SGHAT, FQDESV (reference sequence). The V gene lost 1 base and the J gene lost 1 base, with 7 bases spanning the gap. CDR3 size: 15 residues.

CDR3 coding DNA: TGTGCCAGCAGTTTAGTGGCTGGGGGTTCGCGAAGGGAGCTGTTTTTT. It specifies CASSLVAGGSRRELFF. The chain uses TRBV27 and TRBJ2-2; the D call may be TRBD1 or TRBD2 (5 bases each). CDR1 is MNHEY, CDR2 SMNVEV, per germline (reference sequence). The CDR3 is 16 residues long. V lost 2 bases to trimming and J lost 9 bases, with 19 bases between them.

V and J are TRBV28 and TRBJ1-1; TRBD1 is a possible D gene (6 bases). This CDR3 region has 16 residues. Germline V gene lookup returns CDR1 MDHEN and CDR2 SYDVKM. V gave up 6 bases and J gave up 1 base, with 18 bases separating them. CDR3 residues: CASSNPPGQKNTEAFF. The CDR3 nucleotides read TGTGCCAGCAGCAATCCGCCAGGACAGAAGAACACTGAAGCTTTCTTT.

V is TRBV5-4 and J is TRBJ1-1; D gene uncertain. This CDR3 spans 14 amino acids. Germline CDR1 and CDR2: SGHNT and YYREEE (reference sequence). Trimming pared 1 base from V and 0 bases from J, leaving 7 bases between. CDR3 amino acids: CASSLWQLNTEAFF. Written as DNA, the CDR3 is TGTGCCAGCAGCTTGTGGCAGCTGAACACTGAAGCTTTCTTT.

Here the CDR3 DNA reads TGTGCCAGCAGCGAGAGCAGGAACACTGAAGCTTTCTTT. Protein sequence: CASSESRNTEAFF. The V and J genes are TRBV7-6 and TRBJ1-1; the D is unclear. The CDR3 totals 13 residues. The germline gives CDR1 SGHVS, CDR2 FNYEAQ. V was trimmed by 5 bases and J by 1 base, leaving 8 bases between them. Full variable domain (outside the CDR3, taken from reference TRBV7-6 and TRBJ1-1): GAGVSQSPRYKVTKRGQDVALRCDPISGHVSLYWYRQALGQGPEFLTYFNYEAQQDKSGLPNDRFSAERPEGSISTLTIQRTEQRDSAMYRCASSESRNTEAFFGQGTRLTVV.

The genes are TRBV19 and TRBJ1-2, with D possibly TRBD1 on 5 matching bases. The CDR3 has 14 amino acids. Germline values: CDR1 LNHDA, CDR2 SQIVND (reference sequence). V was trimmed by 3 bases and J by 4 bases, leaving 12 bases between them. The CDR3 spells CASSIGGGTYGYTF. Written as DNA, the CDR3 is TGTGCCAGTAGTATCGGGGGGGGAACCTATGGCTACACCTTC.

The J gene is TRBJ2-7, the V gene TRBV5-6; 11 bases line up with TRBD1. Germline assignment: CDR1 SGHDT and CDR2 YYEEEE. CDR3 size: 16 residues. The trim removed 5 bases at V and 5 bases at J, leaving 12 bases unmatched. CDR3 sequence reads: CASRTGGGQGVHEQYF. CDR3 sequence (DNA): TGTGCCAGCAGAACTGGAGGGGGACAGGGGGTCCACGAGCAGTACTTC.

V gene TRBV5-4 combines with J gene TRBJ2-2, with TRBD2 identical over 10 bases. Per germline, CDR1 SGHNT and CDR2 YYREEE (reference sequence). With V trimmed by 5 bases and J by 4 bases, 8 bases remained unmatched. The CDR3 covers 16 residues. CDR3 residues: CASRSGTSVGTGELFF. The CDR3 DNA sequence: TGTGCCAGCAGATCCGGGACTAGCGTTGGCACCGGGGAGCTGTTTTTT.

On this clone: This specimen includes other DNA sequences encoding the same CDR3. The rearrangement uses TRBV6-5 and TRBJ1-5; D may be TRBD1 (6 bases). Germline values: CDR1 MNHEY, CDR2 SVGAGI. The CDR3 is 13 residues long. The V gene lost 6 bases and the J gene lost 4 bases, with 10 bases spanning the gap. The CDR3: CASSPDRNQPQHF. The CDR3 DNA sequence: TGTGCCAGCAGCCCTGACAGGAATCAGCCCCAGCATTTT.

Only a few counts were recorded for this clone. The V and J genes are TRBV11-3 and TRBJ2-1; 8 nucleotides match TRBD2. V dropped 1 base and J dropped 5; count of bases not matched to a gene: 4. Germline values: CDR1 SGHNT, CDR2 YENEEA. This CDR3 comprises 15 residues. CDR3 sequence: CASSLGGRFNNEQFF. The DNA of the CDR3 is TGTGCCAGCAGCTTAGGCGGGAGGTTTAACAATGAGCAGTTCTTC.

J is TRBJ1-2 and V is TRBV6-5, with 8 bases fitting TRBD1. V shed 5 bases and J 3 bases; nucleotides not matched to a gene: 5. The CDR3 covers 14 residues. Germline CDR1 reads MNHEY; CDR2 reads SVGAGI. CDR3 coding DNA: TGTGCCAGCAGTCGACAGGGGATGGACTATGGCTACACCTTC. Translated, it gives CASSRQGMDYGYTF.

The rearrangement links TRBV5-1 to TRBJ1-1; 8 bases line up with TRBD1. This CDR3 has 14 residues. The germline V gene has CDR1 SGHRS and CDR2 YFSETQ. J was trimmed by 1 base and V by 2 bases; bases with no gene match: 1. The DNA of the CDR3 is TGCGCCAGCAGCTTTGACAGGGGGAACACTGAAGCTTTCTTT. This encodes CASSFDRGNTEAFF.

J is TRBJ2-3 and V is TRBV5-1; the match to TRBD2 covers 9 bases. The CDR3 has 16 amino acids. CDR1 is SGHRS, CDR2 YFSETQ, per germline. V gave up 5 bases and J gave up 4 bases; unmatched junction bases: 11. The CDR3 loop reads CASSRPGLAIADTQYF. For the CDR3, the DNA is TGCGCCAGCAGTCGGCCGGGACTAGCAATCGCAGATACGCAGTATTTT.

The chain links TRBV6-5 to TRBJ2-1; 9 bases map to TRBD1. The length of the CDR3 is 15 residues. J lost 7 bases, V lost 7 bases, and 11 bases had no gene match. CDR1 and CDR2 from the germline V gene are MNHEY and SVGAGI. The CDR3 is CASTRTGGFGNEQFF. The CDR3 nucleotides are TGTGCCAGCACTCGAACAGGGGGCTTTGGGAATGAGCAGTTCTTC.